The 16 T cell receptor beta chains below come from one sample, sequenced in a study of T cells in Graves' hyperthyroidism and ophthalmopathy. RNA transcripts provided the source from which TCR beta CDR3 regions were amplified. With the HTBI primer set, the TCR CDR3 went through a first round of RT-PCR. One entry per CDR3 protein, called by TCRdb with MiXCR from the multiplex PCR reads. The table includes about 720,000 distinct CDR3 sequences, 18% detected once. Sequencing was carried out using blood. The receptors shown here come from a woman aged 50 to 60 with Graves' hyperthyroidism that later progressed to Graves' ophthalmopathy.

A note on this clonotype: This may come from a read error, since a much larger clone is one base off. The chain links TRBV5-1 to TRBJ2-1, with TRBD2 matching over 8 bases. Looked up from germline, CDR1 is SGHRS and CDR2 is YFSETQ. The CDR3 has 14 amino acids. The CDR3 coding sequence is TGCGCCAGCGGCTTTTCGGGGGGGGGCGATGAGCAGTTCTTC. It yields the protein CASGFSGGGDEQFF.

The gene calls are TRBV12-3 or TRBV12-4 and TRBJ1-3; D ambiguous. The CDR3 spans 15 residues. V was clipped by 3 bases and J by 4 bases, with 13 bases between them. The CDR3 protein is CASSFLWAAGNTIYF. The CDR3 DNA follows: TGTGCCAGCAGTTTTCTGTGGGCGGCGGGAAACACCATATATTTT.

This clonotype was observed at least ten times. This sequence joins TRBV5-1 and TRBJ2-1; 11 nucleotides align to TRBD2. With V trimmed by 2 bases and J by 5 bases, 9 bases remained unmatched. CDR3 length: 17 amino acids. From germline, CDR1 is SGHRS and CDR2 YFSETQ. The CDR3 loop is CASSFPRLAGPNNEQFF. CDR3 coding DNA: TGCGCCAGCAGCTTCCCAAGACTAGCGGGACCCAACAATGAGCAGTTCTTC.

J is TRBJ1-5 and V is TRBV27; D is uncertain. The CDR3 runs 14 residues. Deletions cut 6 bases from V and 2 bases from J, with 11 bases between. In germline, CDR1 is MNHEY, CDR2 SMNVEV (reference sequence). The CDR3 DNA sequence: TGTGCCAGCAGGTTAGGGTTGGGCAATCAGCCCCAGCATTTT. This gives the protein CASRLGLGNQPQHF.

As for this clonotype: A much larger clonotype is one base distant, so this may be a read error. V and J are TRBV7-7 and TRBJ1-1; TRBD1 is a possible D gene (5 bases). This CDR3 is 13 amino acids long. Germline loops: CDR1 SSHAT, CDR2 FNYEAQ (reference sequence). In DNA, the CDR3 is TGTGCTAGCAGGTGGGGCACCAACACTGAAGCTTTCTTT. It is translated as CASRWGTNTEAFF. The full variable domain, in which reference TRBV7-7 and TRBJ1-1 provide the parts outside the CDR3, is GAGVSQSPRYKVTKRGQDVTLRCDPISSHATLYWYQQALGQGPEFLTYFNYEAQPDKSGLPSDRFSAERPEGSISTLTIQRTEQRDSAMYRCASRWGTNTEAFFGQGTRLTVV.

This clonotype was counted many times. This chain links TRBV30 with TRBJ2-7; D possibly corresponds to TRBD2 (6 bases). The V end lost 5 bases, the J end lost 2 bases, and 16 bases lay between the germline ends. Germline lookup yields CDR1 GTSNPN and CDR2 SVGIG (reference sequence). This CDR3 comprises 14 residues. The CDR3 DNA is TGTGCCTGGTGGAACGGAGGGATGACCTACGAGCAGTACTTC. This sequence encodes CAWWNGGMTYEQYF.

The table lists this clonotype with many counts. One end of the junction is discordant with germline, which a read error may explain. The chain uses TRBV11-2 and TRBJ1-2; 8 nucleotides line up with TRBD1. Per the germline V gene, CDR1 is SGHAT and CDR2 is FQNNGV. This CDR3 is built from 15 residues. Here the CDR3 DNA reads TGTGTCAGCAGCTTAAGGGGACAGGCCACTTCCGGCTACACCTTC. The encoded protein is CVSSLRGQATSGYTF.

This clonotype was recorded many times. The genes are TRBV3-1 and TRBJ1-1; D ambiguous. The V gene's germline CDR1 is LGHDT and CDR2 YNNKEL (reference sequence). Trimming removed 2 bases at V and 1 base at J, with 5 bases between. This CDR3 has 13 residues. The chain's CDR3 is CASSQMKNTEAFF. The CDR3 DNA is TGTGCCAGCAGCCAAATGAAGAACACTGAAGCTTTCTTT.

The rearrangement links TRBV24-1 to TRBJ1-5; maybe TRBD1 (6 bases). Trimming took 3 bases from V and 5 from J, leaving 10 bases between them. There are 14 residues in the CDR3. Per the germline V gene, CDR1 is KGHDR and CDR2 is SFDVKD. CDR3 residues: CATSDTRTDQPQHF. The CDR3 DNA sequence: TGTGCCACCAGTGATACCCGGACAGATCAGCCCCAGCATTTT.

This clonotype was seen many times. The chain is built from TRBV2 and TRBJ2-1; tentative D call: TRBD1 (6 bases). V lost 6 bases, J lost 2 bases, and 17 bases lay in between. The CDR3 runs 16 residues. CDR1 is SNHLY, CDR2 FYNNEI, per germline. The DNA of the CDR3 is TGTGCCAGCAGCCAACCCCCTGACAGGCCCTACAATGAGCAGTTCTTC. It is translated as CASSQPPDRPYNEQFF.

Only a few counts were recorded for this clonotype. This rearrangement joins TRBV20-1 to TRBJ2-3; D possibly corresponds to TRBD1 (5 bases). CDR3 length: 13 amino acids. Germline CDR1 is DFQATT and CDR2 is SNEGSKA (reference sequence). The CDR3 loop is CTLRVLMADTQYF. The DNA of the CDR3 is TGCACCCTCAGGGTCCTCATGGCAGATACGCAGTATTTT.

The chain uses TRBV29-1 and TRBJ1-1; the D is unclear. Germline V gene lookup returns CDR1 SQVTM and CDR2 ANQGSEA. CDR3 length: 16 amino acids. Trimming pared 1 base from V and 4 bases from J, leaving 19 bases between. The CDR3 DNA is TGCAGCGTTGAAGTGGCCCCCCAGGTTAGGCGCACTGAAGCTTTCTTT. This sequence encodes CSVEVAPQVRRTEAFF.

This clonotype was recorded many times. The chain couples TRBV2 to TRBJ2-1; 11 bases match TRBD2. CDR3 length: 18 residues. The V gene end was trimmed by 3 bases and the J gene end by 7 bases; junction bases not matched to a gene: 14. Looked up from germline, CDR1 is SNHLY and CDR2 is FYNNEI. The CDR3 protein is CASSDNSGGVKGLNEQFF. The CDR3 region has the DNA TGTGCCAGCAGTGATAATAGCGGGGGGGTTAAGGGGTTGAATGAGCAGTTCTTC.

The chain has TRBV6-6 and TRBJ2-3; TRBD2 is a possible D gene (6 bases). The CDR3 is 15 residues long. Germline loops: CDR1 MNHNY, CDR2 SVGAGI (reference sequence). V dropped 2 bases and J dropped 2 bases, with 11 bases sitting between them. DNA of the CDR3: TGTGCCAGCAGTTACACGAGGGGACTCACAGATACGCAGTATTTT. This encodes CASSYTRGLTDTQYF.

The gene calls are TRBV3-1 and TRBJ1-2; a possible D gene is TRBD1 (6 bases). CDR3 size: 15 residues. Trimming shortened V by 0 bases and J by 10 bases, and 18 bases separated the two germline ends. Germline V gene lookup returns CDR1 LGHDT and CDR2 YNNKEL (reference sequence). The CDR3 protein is CASSQDWDNQAFYTF. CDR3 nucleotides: TGTGCCAGCAGCCAAGATTGGGACAATCAAGCGTTCTACACCTTC.

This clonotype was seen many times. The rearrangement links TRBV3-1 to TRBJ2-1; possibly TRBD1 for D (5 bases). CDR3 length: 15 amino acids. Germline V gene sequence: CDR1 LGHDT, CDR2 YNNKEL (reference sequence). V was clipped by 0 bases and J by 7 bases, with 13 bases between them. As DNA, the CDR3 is TGTGCCAGCAGCCAAGAGCACAGGCTAAGGAATGAGCAGTTCTTC. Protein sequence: CASSQEHRLRNEQFF.